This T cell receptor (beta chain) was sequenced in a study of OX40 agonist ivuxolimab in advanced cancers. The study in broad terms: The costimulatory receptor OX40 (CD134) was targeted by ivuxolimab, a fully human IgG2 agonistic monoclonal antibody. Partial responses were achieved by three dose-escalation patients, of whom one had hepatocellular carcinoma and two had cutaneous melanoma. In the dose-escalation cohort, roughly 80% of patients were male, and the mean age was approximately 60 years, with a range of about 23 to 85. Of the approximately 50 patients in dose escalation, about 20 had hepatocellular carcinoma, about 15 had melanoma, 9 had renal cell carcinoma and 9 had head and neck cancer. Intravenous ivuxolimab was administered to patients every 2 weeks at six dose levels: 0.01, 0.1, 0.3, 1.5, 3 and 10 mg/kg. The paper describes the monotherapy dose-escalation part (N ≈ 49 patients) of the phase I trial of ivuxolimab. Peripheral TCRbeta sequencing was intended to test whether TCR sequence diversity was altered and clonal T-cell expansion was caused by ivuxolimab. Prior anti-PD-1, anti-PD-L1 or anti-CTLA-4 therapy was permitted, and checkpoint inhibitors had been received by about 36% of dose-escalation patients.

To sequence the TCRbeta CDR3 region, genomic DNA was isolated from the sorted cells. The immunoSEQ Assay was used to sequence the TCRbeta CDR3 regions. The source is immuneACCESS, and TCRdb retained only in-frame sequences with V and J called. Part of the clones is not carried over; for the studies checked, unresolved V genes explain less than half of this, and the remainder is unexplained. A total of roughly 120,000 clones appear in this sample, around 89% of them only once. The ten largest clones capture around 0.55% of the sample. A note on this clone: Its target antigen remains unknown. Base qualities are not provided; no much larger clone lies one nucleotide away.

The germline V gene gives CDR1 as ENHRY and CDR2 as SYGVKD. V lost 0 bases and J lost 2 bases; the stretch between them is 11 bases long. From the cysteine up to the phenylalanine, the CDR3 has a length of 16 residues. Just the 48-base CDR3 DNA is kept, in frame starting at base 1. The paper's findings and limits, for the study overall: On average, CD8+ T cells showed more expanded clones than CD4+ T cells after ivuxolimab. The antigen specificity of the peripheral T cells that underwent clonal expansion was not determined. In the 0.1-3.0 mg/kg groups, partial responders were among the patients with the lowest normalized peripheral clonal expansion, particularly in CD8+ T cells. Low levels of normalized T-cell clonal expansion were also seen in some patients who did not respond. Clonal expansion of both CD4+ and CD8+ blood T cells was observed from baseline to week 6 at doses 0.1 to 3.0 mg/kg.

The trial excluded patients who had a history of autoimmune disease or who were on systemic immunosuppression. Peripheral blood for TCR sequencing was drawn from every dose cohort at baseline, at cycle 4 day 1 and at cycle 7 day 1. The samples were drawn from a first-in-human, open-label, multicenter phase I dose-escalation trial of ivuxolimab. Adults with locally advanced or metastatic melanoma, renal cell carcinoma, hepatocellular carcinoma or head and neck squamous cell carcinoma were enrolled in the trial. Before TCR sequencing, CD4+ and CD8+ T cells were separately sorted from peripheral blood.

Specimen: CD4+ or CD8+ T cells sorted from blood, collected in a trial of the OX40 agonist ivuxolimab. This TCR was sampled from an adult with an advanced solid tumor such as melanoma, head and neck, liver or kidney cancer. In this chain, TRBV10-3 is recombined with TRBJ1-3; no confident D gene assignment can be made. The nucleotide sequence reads TGTGCCATCAGTGAGTCCCGGGTCAACCCTGGAAACACCATATATTTT. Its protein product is CAISESRVNPGNTIYF.